This T cell receptor (beta chain) emerged from a study of glioma-infiltrating T cells after dendritic cell vaccination. Per the germline V gene, CDR1 is ENHRY and CDR2 is SYGVKD. Trimming stripped 3 bases from V and 2 bases from J, with 16 bases between. The length of the CDR3 is 17 residues. TCRdb's copy holds only in-frame clones and misses some; the assay was immunoSEQ multiplex PCR. The sample shows tens of thousands of clones, 70% to 90% of them seen only once. The sequencing used blood, collected before dendritic cell vaccination. This TCR was recovered from a human donor with glioblastoma. This chain links TRBV10-3 with TRBJ1-4; D unresolved. CDR3 bases: TGTGCCATCAGTGAAGCTGGTGGAGGGAGTACTAATGAAAAACTGTTTTTT. Its protein product is CAISEAGGGSTNEKLFF.